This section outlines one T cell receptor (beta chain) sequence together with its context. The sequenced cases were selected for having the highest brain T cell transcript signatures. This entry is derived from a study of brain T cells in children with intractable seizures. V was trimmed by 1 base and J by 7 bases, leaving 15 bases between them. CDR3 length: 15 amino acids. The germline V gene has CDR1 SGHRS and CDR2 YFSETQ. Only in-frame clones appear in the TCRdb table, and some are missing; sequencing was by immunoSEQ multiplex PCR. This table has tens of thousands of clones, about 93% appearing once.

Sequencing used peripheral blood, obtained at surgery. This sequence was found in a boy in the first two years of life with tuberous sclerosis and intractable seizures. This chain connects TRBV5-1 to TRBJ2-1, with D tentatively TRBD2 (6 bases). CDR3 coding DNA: TGCGCCAGCAGCTTGACTAGCAGGACGGGGAATGAGCAGTTCTTC. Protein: CASSLTSRTGNEQFF.